The present T cell receptor beta chain was sequenced within a study of blood T cell repertoires in COVID-19. Study in general: The United States, Italy and Spain supplied acute and convalescent COVID-19 samples.

Individuals aged roughly 18 to 100 years were recruited from 24 US areas. This CDR3 is 15 amino acids long. Trimming removed 0 bases at V and 5 bases at J, with 14 bases between. The germline V gene encodes CDR1 MNHEY and CDR2 SVGAGI. Under the authors' procedure: Scientists estimated how many nucleated cells there were by amplifying reference gene primers. Only in-frame clones appear in the TCRdb table, and some are missing; sequencing was by immunoSEQ multiplex PCR. V, J and clone size are those of that table, while D and trimming were read from the DNA. This table has roughly 330,000 clones, nearly 90% appearing once.

The source of this sequence is a woman aged 30 to 39 who had recovered from COVID-19. The sequencing input was PBMCs or T cells enriched from blood (not recorded which). The chain carries TRBV6-5 and TRBJ2-7; D not certain. The CDR3 DNA sequence: TGTGCCAGCAGTTACTCGAGACTTAACGAGAACGAGCAGTACTTC. Amino acid sequence: CASSYSRLNENEQYF.